This note documents a single T cell receptor beta chain sequence. The clone's antigen remains unknown. Within one base of it there is no much larger clone, and no base qualities were kept. Inclusive of the bounding cysteine and phenylalanine, the CDR3 is 15 residues long. The CDR3 DNA has 45 bases and is translated from base 1. CDR1 and CDR2 are read off the germline V gene as MGHRA and YSYEKL. The V end gives up 2 bases and the J end 6 bases, leaving 8 bases in the junction not matched to a gene. TCRbeta CDR3 regions were amplified from genomic DNA by means of the immunoSEQ Assay, a bias-controlled multiplex PCR. In the source study's methods: Nucleated cell counts per sample were estimated from amplification of reference gene primers within the assay. Sequence reads were collapsed and filtered to measure the absolute abundance of every unique TCRbeta CDR3 rearrangement. Productive Simpson clonality was computed per sample as the square root of Simpson's diversity index over productive rearrangements. TCRdb provides this immuneACCESS table in a form limited to in-frame rearrangements. Some clones are lacking; in checked studies, under half of them reflect an unresolved V gene, and why the rest are absent is not known. The V and J calls and the clone size are those of that table, but D and trimming were determined from the DNA. Here the sample has fewer than 450,000 clones; 80% to 95% occur a single time. Jointly, the top ten make up about 0.6% of the sample.

The record originates from a study of blood T cell repertoires in COVID-19 (dated by TCRdb to about 2020). Turning to the overall study: Collaborator samples came from the United States, Italy and Spain and covered acute and convalescent phases of COVID-19. The prospective study material was composed of cDNA or gDNA derived from T cells, B-cell-depleted T cells, or PBMCs. The dataset comprised deeply sampled blood TCRbeta repertoires from subjects exposed to, actively infected with, or recovered from COVID-19. A freely available public database, intended as a resource for researchers studying the immune response to SARS-CoV-2, is where the repertoires were released. Samples were obtained from the ongoing ImmuneRACE study (first 160 participants) and from 1,200 or so subjects provided by 6 global collaborators. Sample metadata almost always included a de-identified subject ID, COVID-19 status, age in years and sex. HLA class I and class II types, where available, came from metadata supplied by the sample provider rather than from assay-based typing. Beyond this particular receptor, the publication reports: Clinical and demographic metadata were provided uncurated, with the amount varying by source and participant.

Participants in the prospective study were enrolled through a virtual design, were aged 18 to 89 years, and lived in 20 to 30 United States geographic areas. Cohort assignment in the prospective study relied on participant-reported clinical history from a screening survey and a study questionnaire. ImmuneRACE Cohort 3 recovered participants were defined by two consecutive negative NP/OP PCR tests, healthcare professional clearance, or symptom resolution. Each participant in the prospective study had whole blood, serum and a nasopharyngeal or oropharyngeal swab collected by mobile phlebotomists. Participants in the prospective study had the option to provide additional blood draws and questionnaires over a roughly two-month period. Blood samples from the prospective study were shipped frozen or at room temperature prior to DNA extraction.

The sequenced sample consisted of PBMCs or T cells enriched from blood (not recorded which). This sequence was found in a man younger than 30 who had recovered from COVID-19. The rearranged chain carries TRBV4-1 and TRBJ1-1, and 8 bases in between align with TRBD1. CDR3 sequence: CASSQNPDRVSEAFF. The DNA sequence reads TGCGCCAGCAGCCAAAACCCGGACAGGGTCTCTGAAGCTTTCTTT.